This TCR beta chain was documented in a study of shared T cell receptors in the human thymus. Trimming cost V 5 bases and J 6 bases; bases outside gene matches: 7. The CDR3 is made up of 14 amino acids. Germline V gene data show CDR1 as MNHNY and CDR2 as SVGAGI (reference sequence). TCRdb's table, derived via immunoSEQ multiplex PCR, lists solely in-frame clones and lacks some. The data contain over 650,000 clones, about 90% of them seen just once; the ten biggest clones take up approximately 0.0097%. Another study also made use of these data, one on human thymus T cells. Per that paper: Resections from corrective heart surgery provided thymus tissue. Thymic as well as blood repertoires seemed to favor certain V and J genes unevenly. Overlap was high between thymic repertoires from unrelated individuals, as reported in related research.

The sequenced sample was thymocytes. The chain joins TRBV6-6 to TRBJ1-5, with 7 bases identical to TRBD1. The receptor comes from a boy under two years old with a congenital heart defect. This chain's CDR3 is CASSPRQGSQPQHF. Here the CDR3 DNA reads TGTGCCAGCAGTCCTCGACAGGGAAGTCAGCCCCAGCATTTT.